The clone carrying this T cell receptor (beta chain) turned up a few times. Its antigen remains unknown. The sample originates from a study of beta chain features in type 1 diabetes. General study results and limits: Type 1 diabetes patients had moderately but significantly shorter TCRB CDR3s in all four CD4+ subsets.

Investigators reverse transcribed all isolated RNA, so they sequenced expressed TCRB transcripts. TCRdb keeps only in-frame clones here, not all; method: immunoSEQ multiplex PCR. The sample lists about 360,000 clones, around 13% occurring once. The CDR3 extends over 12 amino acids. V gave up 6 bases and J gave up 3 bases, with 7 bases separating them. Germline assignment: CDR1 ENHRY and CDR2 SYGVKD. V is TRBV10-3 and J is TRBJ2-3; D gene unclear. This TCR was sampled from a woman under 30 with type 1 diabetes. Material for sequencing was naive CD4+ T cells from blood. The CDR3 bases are TGTGCCATCAGAGGAGAAACAGATACGCAGTATTTT. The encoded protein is CAIRGETDTQYF.